The subject of this entry is one T cell receptor beta chain. The antigen remains undetermined. TCRdb analysed the reads with MiXCR anew, one entry per CDR3 protein. The profile shows about 920,000 distinct CDR3 sequences, roughly 30% of them singletons. These data come from a study of T cell repertoires in cytomegalovirus infection. CDR1 and CDR2 (germline): MNHEY, SVGEGT. Deletions cut 2 bases from V and 0 bases from J, with 11 bases between. This CDR3 is built from 16 residues. Study-wide results and limits: Carriage of CMV together with the relevant HLA was identifiable through cumulative public TCR beta family frequency. There were HLA-C-restricted CMV-specific TCR beta clonotypes dominating the ex vivo response.

The input for sequencing was cultured CD8+ T cells from PBMCs, taken from culture after CMV antigen stimulation. The sequence derives from a human donor in good health (CMV status not recorded). Some clones in this sample may be carry-over from other donors' samples. The rearrangement links TRBV6-2 or TRBV6-3 to TRBJ2-1; tentatively, D is TRBD2 (5 bases). The CDR3: CASSYALGSSYNEQFF. Here the CDR3 DNA reads TGTGCCAGCAGTTACGCCCTGGGGAGCTCCTACAATGAGCAGTTCTTC.